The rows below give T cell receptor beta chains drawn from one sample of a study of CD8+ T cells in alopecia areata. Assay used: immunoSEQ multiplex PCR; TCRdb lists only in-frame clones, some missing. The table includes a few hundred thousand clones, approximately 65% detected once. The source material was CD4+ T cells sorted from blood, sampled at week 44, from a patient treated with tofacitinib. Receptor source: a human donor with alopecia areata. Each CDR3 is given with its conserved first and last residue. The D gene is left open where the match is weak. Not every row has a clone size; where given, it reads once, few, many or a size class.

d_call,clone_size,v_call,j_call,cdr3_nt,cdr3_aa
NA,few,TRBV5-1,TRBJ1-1,TGCGCCAGCAGCACGGGTGGTACTGAAGCTTTCTTT,CASSTGGTEAFF
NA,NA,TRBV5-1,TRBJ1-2,TGCGCCAGCAGGACTGAAGCTAACTATGGCTACACCTTC,CASRTEANYGYTF
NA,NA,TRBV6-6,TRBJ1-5,TGTGCCACTCGCAGGGTTGGCAATCAGCCCCAGCATTTT,CATRRVGNQPQHF
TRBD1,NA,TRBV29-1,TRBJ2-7,TGCAGCGCTACAATCGACAGGGTCGGAGAGCAGTACTTC,CSATIDRVGEQYF
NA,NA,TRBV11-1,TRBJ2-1,TGTGCCAGCAGCTCCCCCACCGGCAGGGGAATGCACAATGAGCAGTTCTTC,CASSSPTGRGMHNEQFF
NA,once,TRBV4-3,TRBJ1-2,TGCGCCAGCAGCCAAGATACGGGGCCTACTAACTATGGCTACACCTTC,CASSQDTGPTNYGYTF
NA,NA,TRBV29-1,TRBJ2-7,TGCAGCGTTGTAGGGCCACTCCTCCCACCACAAGGCGAGCAGTACTTC,CSVVGPLLPPQGEQYF
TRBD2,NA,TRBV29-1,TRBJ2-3,TGCAGCGTTGGACTAGCGGGGAGCACAGATACGCAGTATTTT,CSVGLAGSTDTQYF
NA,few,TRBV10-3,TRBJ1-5,TGTGCCATCAGTGGACAATCCGGCCAGCCCCAGCATTTT,CAISGQSGQPQHF
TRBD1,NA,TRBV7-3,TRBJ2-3,TGTGCCAGCAGCCCGAAACGGGACAGCCATGCGTATTTT,CASSPKRDSHAYF
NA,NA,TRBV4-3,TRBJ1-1,TGCGCCAGCAGCCAAGATGGCAGCGGTACGCACACTGAAGCTTTCTTT,CASSQDGSGTHTEAFF
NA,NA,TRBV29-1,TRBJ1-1,TGCAGCGCCCTGGAGGGTTTGGCTGAAGCTTTCTTT,CSALEGLAEAFF
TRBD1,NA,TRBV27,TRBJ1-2,TGTGCCAGCAGCCCGCGACAGGGGACTAACTATGGCTACACCTTC,CASSPRQGTNYGYTF
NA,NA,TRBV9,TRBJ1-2,TGTGCCAGCAGCGTAGGGGGGGCTGGCAACTATGGCTACACCTTC,CASSVGGAGNYGYTF
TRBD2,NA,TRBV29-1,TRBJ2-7,TGCAGCGTTGGGGAGGGGACTGGGTTCGAGCAGTACTTC,CSVGEGTGFEQYF
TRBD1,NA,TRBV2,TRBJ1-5,TGTGCCAGCAGTCAAGCCTCGGGACAGGGGGCCCCAGGGCATTTT,CASSQASGQGAPGHF
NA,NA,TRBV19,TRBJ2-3,TGTGCCAGTGCTCGTGGGGTGAAAGATACGCAGTATTTT,CASARGVKDTQYF
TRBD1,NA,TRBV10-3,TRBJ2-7,TGTGCCATCGAGGGACAGGGGAGCTACGAGCAGTACTTC,CAIEGQGSYEQYF
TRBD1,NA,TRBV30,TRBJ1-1,TGTGCCTGGAGTGTACGTCAGGGGGGGACTGAAGCTTTCTTT,CAWSVRQGGTEAFF
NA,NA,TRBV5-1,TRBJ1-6,TGCGCCAGCAGCTTAGACGGGGGATATAATTCACCCCTCCACTTT,CASSLDGGYNSPLHF
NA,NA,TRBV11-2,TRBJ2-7,TGTGCCAGCAGCCAGCGCCAGGGGCAGCCGGAGGAGCAGTACTTC,CASSQRQGQPEEQYF
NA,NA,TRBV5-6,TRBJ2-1,TGTGCCAGCAGCTTGGATTCTAGGAATGAGCAGTTCTTC,CASSLDSRNEQFF
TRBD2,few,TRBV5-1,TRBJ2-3,TGCGCCAGCAGCTTGGCCGGGACTAGCGGGGGCACAGATACGCAGTATTTT,CASSLAGTSGGTDTQYF
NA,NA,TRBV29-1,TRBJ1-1,TGCAGCGTTGCAAGACAGCTGAACACTGAAGCTTTCTTT,CSVARQLNTEAFF
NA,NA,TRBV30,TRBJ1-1,TGTGCCTGGAGTGACCACGGTATGAACACTGAAGCTTTCTTT,CAWSDHGMNTEAFF
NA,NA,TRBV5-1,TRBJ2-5,TGCGCCAGCAGCCCCGGAGGAGTCCAAGAGACCCAGTACTTC,CASSPGGVQETQYF
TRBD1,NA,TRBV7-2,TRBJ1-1,TGTGCCAGCAGCACCGGGACAGGGGGCACTGAAGCTTTCTTT,CASSTGTGGTEAFF
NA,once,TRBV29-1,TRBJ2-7,TGCAGCGTTGACTCCGGTTTACCCTACGAGCAGTACTTC,CSVDSGLPYEQYF
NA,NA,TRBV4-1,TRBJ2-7,TGCGCCAGCAGCCAAGAAGACAGGAGCTCCTACGAGCAGTACTTC,CASSQEDRSSYEQYF
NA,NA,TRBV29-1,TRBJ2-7,TGCAGCGTTGAAGTACAGGGCAACGAGCAGTACTTC,CSVEVQGNEQYF
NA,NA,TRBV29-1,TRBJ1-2,TGCAGCGCCCTGGGGGGAATAGGCTATGGCTACACCTTC,CSALGGIGYGYTF
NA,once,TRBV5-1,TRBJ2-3,TGCGCCAGCAGCTTGGCAGGGGGGCTAACAGATACGCAGTATTTT,CASSLAGGLTDTQYF
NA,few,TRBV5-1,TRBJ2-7,TGCGCCAGCAGCTTGGGGGGGACGGAAAGCTCCTACGAGCAGTACTTC,CASSLGGTESSYEQYF
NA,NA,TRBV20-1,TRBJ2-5,TGCAGTGCTAGGGGGGAGACCCAGTACTTC,CSARGETQYF
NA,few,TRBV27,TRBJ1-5,TGTGCCAGCAGTTCGGGACGGAAATTTAATCAGCCCCAGCATTTT,CASSSGRKFNQPQHF
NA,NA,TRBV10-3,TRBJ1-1,TGTGCCATCGGTAGGTCGGGTGAAGCTTTCTTT,CAIGRSGEAFF
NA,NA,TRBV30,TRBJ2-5,TGTGCCTGGAGTAGGATACAAGAGACCCAGTACTTC,CAWSRIQETQYF
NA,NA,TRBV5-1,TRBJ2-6,TGCGCCAGCAGCCCGGGAGTTACCTCTGGGGCCAACGTCCTGACTTTC,CASSPGVTSGANVLTF
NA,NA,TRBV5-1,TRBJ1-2,TGCGCCAGCAGCTTAGCTAACTATGGCTACACCTTC,CASSLANYGYTF
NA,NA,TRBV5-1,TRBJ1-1,TGCGCCAGCAGCTTGGACCGACCAGGGGCCACTGAAGCTTTCTTT,CASSLDRPGATEAFF
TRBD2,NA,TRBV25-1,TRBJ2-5,TGTGCCAGCAGTGAACTAGCGGGCCCTCAAGAGACCCAGTACTTC,CASSELAGPQETQYF
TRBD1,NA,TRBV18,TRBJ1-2,TGTGCCAGCTCACCGGGACAGGGGATGGGCTACACCTTC,CASSPGQGMGYTF
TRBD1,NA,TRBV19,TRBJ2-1,TGTGCCAGTAGTATAGGAGGGGGCCTCTACAATGAGCAGTTCTTC,CASSIGGGLYNEQFF
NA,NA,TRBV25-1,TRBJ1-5,TGTGCCAGCAGCGCCCAAAATCAGCCCCAGCATTTT,CASSAQNQPQHF
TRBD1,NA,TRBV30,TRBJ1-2,TGTGCCTGGACGACAGGGTTGGACTATGGCTACACCTTC,CAWTTGLDYGYTF
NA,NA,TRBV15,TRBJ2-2,TGTGCCACCAGCGCACGGGGGCCGAACACCGGGGAGCTGTTTTTT,CATSARGPNTGELFF
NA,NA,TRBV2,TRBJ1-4,TGTGCCAGCAGTGACAGGGCAAACGGTGAAAAACTGTTTTTT,CASSDRANGEKLFF
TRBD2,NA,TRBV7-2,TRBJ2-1,TGTGCCAGCAGCTTATCTCGGACTAGCGGTTACAATGAGCAGTTCTTC,CASSLSRTSGYNEQFF
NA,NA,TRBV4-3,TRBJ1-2,TGCGCCAGCAGCCCAGAGAGCGTGAGCCTGGGGTACTATGGCTACACCTTC,CASSPESVSLGYYGYTF
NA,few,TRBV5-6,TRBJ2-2,TGTGCCAGCAGCTTAGTGCTGAACACCGGGGAGCTGTTTTTT,CASSLVLNTGELFF
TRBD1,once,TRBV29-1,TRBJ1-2,TGCAGCGTTGAAGCGGGCCCCAATACAGGGGGTTTTGGCTACACCTTC,CSVEAGPNTGGFGYTF
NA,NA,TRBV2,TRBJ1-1,TGTGCCAGCAGTGCATTCCGAGAAGCTTTCTTT,CASSAFREAFF
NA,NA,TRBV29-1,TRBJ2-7,TGCAGCGCCAAACAGGTTTATTCCTACGAGCAGTACTTC,CSAKQVYSYEQYF
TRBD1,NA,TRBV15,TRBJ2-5,TGTGCCACCAGCAGAGTTACAGGGGGATTTCAAGAGACCCAGTACTTC,CATSRVTGGFQETQYF
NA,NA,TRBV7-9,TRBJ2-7,TGTGCCAGCAGCTTAGGCAGGGGTAGTACCTACGAGCAGTACTTC,CASSLGRGSTYEQYF
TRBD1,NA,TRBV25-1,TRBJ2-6,TGTGCCAGCAGTGAGTTTAGTACAGGGGCTGGGGCCAACGTCCTGACTTTC,CASSEFSTGAGANVLTF
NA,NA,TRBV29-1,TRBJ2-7,TGCAGCGGGAAAACGGGGGCTTACGAGCAGTACTTC,CSGKTGAYEQYF
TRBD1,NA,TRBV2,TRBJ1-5,TGTGCCAGCAGCCGGGACAGGAACAATCAGCCCCAGCATTTT,CASSRDRNNQPQHF
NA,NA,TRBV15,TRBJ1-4,TGTGCCACCAGCGCTCGGGGGGGGACTAATGAAAAACTGTTTTTT,CATSARGGTNEKLFF
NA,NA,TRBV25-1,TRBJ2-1,TGTGCCAGCAGTGAAGGTGGGGCCACCAGGGGTGAGCAGTTCTTC,CASSEGGATRGEQFF